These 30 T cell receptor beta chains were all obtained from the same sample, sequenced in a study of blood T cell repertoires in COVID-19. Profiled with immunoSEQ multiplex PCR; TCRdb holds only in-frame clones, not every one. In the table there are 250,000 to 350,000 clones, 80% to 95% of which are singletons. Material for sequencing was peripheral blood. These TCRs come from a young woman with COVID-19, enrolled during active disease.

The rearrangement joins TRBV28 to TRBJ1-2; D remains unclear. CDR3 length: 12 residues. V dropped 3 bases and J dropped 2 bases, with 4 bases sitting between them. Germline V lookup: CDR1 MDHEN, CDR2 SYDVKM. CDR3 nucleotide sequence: TGTGCCAGCAGTTTGACAAACTATGGCTACACCTTC. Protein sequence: CASSLTNYGYTF.

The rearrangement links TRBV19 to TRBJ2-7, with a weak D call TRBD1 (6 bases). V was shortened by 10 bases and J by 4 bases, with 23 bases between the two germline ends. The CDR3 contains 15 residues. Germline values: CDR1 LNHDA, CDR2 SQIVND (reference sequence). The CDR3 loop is CATHSIEQGLYEQYF. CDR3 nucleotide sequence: TGTGCCACCCACAGTATAGAACAGGGTCTGTACGAGCAGTACTTC. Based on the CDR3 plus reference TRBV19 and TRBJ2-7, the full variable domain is DGGITQSPKYLFRKEGQNVTLSCEQNLNHDAMYWYRQDPGQGLRLIYYSQIVNDFQKGDIAEGYSVSREKKESFPLTVTSAQKNPTAFYLCATHSIEQGLYEQYFGPGTRLTVT.

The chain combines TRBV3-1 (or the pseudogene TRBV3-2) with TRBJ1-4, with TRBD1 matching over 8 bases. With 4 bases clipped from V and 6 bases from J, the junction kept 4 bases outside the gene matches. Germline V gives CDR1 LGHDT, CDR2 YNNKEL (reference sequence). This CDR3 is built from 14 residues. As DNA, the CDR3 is TGTGCCAGCAGCCCTACAGGGGGGGATGAAAAACTGTTTTTT. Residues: CASSPTGGDEKLFF.

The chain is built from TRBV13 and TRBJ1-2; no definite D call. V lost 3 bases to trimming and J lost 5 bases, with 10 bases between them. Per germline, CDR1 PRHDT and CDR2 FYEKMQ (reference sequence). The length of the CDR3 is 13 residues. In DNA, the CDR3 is TGTGCCAGCAGCTTGCGGAGGCTATATGGCTACACCTTC. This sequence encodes CASSLRRLYGYTF. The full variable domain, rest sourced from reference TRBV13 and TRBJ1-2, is AAGVIQSPRHLIKEKRETATLKCYPIPRHDTVYWYQQGPGQDPQFLISFYEKMQSDKGSIPDRFSAQQFSDYHSELNMSSLELGDSALYFCASSLRRLYGYTFGSGTRLTVV.

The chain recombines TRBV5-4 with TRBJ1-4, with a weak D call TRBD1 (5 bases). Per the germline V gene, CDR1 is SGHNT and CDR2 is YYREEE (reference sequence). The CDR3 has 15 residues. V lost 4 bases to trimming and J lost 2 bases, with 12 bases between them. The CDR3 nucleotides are TGTGCCAGCAGCACCGCAGGGAAGACTAATGAAAAACTGTTTTTT. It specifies CASSTAGKTNEKLFF.

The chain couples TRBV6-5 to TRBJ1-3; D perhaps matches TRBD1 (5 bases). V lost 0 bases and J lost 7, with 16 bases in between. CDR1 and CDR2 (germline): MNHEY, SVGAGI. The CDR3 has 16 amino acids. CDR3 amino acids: CASSYSTTGGVNTIYF. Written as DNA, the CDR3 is TGTGCCAGCAGTTACTCAACCACGGGGGGGGTGAACACCATATATTTT.

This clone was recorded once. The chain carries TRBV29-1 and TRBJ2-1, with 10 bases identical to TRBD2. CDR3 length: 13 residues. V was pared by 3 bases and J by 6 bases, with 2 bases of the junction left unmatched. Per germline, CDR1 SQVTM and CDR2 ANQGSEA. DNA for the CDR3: TGCAGCGTTGAGTTAGCGGGAGGCAATGAGCAGTTCTTC. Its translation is CSVELAGGNEQFF.

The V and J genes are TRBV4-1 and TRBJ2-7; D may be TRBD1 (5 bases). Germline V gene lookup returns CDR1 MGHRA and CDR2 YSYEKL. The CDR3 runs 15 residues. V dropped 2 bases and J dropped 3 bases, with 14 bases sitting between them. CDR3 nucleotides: TGCGCCAGCAGCCAACACGGCCCCCAGGGCTACGAGCAGTACTTC. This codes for CASSQHGPQGYEQYF.

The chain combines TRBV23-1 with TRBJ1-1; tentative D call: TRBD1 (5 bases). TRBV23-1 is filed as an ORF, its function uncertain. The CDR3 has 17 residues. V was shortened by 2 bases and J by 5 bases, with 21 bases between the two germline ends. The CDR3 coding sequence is TGCGCCAGCAGTCAAATGCCGGACATGCCACAGAATACTGAAGCTTTCTTT. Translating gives CASSQMPDMPQNTEAFF.

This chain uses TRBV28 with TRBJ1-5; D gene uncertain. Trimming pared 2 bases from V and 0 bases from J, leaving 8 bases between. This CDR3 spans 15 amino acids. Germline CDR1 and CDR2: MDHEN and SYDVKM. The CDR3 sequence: CASSLNSNSNQPQHF. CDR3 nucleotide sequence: TGTGCCAGCAGTTTAAACAGCAATAGCAATCAGCCCCAGCATTTT.

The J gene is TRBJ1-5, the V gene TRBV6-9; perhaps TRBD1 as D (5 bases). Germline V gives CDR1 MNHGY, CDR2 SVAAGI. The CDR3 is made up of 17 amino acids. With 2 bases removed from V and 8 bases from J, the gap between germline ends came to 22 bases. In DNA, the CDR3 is TGTGCCAGCAGTTATCCGAAGGGGTCAGGATGGAGTAAGCCCCAGCATTTT. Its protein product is CASSYPKGSGWSKPQHF.

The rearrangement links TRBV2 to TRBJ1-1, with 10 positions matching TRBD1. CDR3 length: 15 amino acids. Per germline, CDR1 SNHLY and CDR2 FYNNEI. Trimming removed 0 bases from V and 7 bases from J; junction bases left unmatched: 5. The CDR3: CASSEAGQGSFEAFF. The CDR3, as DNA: TGTGCCAGCAGTGAAGCGGGACAGGGGTCATTTGAAGCTTTCTTT.

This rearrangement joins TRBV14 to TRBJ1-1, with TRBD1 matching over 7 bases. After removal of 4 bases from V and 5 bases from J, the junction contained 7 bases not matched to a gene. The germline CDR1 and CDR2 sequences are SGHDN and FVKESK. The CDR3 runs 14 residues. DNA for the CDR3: TGTGCCAGCAGCCCATTAGGGGGCTTAACTGAAGCTTTCTTT. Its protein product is CASSPLGGLTEAFF.

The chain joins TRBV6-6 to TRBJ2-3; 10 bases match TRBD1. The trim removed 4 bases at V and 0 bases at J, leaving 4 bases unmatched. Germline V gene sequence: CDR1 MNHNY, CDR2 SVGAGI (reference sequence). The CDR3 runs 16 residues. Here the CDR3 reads CASSSRQGASTDTQYF. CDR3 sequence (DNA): TGTGCCAGCAGTTCCCGACAGGGGGCGAGCACAGATACGCAGTATTTT.

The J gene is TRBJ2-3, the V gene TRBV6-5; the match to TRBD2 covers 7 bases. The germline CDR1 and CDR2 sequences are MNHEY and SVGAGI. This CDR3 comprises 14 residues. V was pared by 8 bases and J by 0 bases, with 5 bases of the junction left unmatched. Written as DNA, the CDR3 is TGTGCCAGCGCCAGCGGGGTTAGCACAGATACGCAGTATTTT. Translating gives CASASGVSTDTQYF.

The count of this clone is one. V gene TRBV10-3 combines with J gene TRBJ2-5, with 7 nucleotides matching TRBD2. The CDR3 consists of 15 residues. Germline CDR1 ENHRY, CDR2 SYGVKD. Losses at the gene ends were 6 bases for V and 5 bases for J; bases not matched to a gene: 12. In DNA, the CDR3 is TGTGCCATCAGCGGTCGGAGGGAGGGCCTGGAGACCCAGTACTTC. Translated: CAISGRREGLETQYF.

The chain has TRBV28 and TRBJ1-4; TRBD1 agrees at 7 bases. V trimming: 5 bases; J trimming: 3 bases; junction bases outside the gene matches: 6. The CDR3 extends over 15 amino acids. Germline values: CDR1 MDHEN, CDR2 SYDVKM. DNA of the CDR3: TGTGCCAGCAGTGCGACAGGGACACCTAATGAAAAACTGTTTTTT. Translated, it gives CASSATGTPNEKLFF.

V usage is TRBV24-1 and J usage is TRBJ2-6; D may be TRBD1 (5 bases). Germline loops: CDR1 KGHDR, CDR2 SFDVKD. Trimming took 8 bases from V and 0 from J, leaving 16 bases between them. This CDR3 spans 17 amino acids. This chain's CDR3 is CATMGTGIGSGANVLTF. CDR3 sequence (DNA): TGTGCCACCATGGGAACAGGCATTGGCTCTGGGGCCAACGTCCTGACTTTC.

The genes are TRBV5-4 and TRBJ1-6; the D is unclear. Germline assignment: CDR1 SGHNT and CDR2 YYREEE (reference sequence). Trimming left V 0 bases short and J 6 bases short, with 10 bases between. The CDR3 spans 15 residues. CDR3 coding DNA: TGTGCCAGCAGCTTGGCTGCGGGAAGTAATTCACCCCTCCACTTT. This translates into CASSLAAGSNSPLHF.

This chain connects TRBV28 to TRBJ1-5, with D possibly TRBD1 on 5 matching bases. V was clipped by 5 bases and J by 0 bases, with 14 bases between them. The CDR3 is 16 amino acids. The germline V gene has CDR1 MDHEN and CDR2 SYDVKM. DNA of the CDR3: TGTGCCAGCAGTACAATGACAGACTTTAGCAATCAGCCCCAGCATTTT. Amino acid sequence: CASSTMTDFSNQPQHF.

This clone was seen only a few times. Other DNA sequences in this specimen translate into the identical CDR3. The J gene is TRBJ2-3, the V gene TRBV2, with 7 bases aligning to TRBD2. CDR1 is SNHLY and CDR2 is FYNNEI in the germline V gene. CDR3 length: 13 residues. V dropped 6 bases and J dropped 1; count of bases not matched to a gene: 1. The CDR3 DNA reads TGTGCCAGCAGGGCGGGAGGCACAGATACGCAGTATTTT. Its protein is CASRAGGTDTQYF.

The CDR3 protein is CAWSVGVKSTYEQYF. CDR3 DNA: TGTGCCTGGAGTGTAGGGGTAAAGTCGACCTACGAGCAGTACTTC. This chain uses TRBV30 with TRBJ2-7; a possible D gene is TRBD1 (5 bases). CDR3 length equals 15 residues. The V gene lost 0 bases and the J gene lost 2 bases, with 14 bases spanning the gap. From germline, CDR1 is GTSNPN and CDR2 SVGIG (reference sequence).

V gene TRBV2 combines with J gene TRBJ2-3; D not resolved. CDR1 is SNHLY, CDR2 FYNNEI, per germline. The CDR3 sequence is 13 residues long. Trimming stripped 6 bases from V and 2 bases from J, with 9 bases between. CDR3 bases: TGTGCCAGCAGAACTGATACCACAGATACGCAGTATTTT. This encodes CASRTDTTDTQYF.

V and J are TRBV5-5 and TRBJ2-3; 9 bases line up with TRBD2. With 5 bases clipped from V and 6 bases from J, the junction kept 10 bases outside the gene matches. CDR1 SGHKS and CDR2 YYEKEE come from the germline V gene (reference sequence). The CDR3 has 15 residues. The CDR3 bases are TGTGCCAGCAGTCGAAGACTAGCGGTTTCGGATACGCAGTATTTT. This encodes CASSRRLAVSDTQYF.

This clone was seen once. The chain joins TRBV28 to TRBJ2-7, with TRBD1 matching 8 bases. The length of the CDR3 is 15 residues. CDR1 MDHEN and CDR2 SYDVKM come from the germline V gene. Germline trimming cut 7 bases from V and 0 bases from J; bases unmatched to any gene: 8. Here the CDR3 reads CASKVSGGASYEQYF. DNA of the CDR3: TGTGCCAGCAAAGTCTCAGGGGGCGCCTCCTACGAGCAGTACTTC.

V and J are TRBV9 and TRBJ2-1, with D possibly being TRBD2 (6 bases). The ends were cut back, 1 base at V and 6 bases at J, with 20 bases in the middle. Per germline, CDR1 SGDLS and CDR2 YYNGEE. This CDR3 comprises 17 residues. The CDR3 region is CASSVMVWAGTGNEQFF. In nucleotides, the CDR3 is TGTGCCAGCAGCGTAATGGTTTGGGCGGGAACGGGCAATGAGCAGTTCTTC.

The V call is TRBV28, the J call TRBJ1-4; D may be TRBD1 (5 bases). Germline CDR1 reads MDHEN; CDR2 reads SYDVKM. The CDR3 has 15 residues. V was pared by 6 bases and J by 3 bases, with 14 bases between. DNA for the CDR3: TGTGCCAGCAGCCCTTCGACAGATTCTAATGAAAAACTGTTTTTT. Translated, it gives CASSPSTDSNEKLFF.

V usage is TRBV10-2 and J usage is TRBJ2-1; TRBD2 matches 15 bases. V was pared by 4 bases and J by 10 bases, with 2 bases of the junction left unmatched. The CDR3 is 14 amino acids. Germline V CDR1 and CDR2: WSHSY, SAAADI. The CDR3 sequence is CASSGTSGRGEQFF. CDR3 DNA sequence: TGCGCCAGCAGTGGGACTAGCGGGAGGGGGGAGCAGTTCTTC.

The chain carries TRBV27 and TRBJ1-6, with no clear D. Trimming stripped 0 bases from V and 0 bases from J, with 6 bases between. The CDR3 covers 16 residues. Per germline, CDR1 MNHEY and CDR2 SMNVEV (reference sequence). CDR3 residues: CASSLSPGSYNSPLHF. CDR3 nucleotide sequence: TGTGCCAGCAGTTTATCCCCGGGCTCCTATAATTCACCCCTCCACTTT.

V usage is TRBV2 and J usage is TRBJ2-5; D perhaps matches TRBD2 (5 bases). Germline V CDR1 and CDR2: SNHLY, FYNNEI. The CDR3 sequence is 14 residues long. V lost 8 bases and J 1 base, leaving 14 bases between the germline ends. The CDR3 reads CASGEGRLQETQYF. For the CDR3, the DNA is TGTGCCAGCGGAGAGGGCAGGCTCCAAGAGACCCAGTACTTC.